These 2 T cell receptor beta chains share one sample of origin, sequenced in a study of tissue T cells after allogeneic stem cell transplantation. Assay used: immunoSEQ multiplex PCR; TCRdb lists only in-frame clones, some missing. The sample lists under 8,500 clones; 45% to 65% were seen once. Sample time point: mouse harvest day 7 after allogeneic transplant. The graft held 10^6 splenic CD5+ T cells and 10^7 T-cell-depleted bone marrow cells. Sequenced input: gut tissue. Receptors were obtained from a female BALB/c mouse given C57BL/6 T cells with graft-versus-host disease after an allogeneic hematopoietic cell transplant.

Note on this clone: All gene names here are mouse names. Sequencing ends 1 residue short of the CDR3 end; the germline J gene provides the rest. This chain joins TRBV23 and TRBJ2-7; the D call of TRBD2 is as the table states it, not checked on the DNA. The CDR3 contains 15 residues. Germline assignment: CDR1 KGHTA and CDR2 FQNQQP. CDR3 loop: CSSSQRGGAVYEQYF. CDR3 DNA, as far as it was read: TGCTCCAGCAGTCAAAGGGGGGGGGCGGTCTATGAACAGTAC.

On this clone itself: Mouse gene names apply. The read is 1 residue too short to cover the CDR3 end, so that end is filled in from the germline J gene. The chain joins TRBV3 to TRBJ2-2; 8 bases align to TRBD2. This CDR3 has 15 amino acids. Germline V gene lookup returns CDR1 SNHLY and CDR2 FYNGKV (reference sequence). V trimming: 5 bases; J trimming: 0 bases; junction bases outside the gene matches: 2. The covered CDR3 bases are TGTGCCAGCAGCCGACTGGGGCCAAACACCGGGCAGCTCTAC. This encodes CASSRLGPNTGQLY. The CDR3 as a whole reads CASSRLGPNTGQLYF.